Below are 20 T cell receptor beta chains sequenced from a single sample in a study of T cells after yellow fever vaccination. MiXCR was run by TCRdb on the 5' RACE reads, yielding one entry per CDR3 protein. Among 250,000 to 400,000 distinct CDR3 sequences listed, over 4% were seen once. Sequenced material: PBMCs, taken 5 days after the yellow fever booster vaccination. The receptors were gathered from a man aged 18 to 29 who received the YFV17D yellow fever vaccine.

The rearrangement joins TRBV3-1 to TRBJ1-1; no reliable D call. The CDR3 runs to 14 residues. V lost 3 bases and J lost 6, with 14 bases in between. Per germline, CDR1 LGHDT and CDR2 YNNKEL (reference sequence). CDR3 region: CASSHFGEGPEAFF. CDR3 DNA: TGTGCCAGCAGCCACTTCGGGGAGGGCCCTGAAGCTTTCTTT.

The chain carries TRBV7-2 and TRBJ1-1; unclear D gene. V was trimmed by 7 bases and J by 3 bases, leaving 9 bases between them. Germline V CDR1 and CDR2: SGHTA, FQGNSA. CDR3 length equals 12 residues. CDR3 loop: CASKRTYTEAFF. In DNA, the CDR3 is TGTGCCAGCAAGCGTACGTACACTGAAGCTTTCTTT.

Only a few counts were recorded for this clonotype. This chain uses TRBV7-2 with TRBJ1-3, with unresolved D. V gave up 0 bases and J gave up 3 bases, with 12 bases separating them. The V gene's germline CDR1 is SGHTA and CDR2 FQGNSA. There are 16 residues in the CDR3. This CDR3 is CASSLAPATLGNTIYF. The CDR3 DNA follows: TGTGCCAGCAGCTTAGCCCCGGCAACCCTTGGAAACACCATATATTTT.

The genes are TRBV7-9 and TRBJ2-7; TRBD2 is a possible D gene (6 bases). CDR1 and CDR2 (germline): SEHNR, FQNEAQ (reference sequence). The CDR3 extends over 14 amino acids. V lost 5 bases to trimming and J lost 0 bases, with 11 bases between them. The CDR3 spells CASSPGTRSYEQYV. DNA of the CDR3: TGTGCCAGCAGCCCCGGGACTCGCTCCTACGAGCAGTACGTC.

This clonotype was seen only a few times. V usage is TRBV6-6 and J usage is TRBJ2-7; a weak D match, TRBD1 (5 bases). CDR3 size: 14 residues. Germline-derived CDR1 and CDR2 are MNHNY and SVGAGI (reference sequence). V was pared by 2 bases and J by 1 base, with 9 bases between. CDR3 nucleotides: TGTGCCAGCAGTTACCCGACAGCATCCTACGAGCAGTACTTC. Protein: CASSYPTASYEQYF.

In this sample, this clonotype turned up many times. V usage is TRBV12-3 or TRBV12-4 and J usage is TRBJ1-5, with D unresolved. Trimming pared 5 bases from V and 9 bases from J, leaving 11 bases between. This CDR3 is built from 12 residues. The CDR3 reads CASSMGSLPQHF. In nucleotides, the CDR3 is TGTGCCAGCAGTATGGGTTCTCTGCCCCAGCATTTT.

This clonotype occurred a few times. The V gene is TRBV5-1, the J gene TRBJ1-5, with D unclear. Per the germline V gene, CDR1 is SGHRS and CDR2 is YFSETQ. This CDR3 has 13 amino acids. V lost 1 base and J 6 bases, leaving 8 bases between the germline ends. CDR3: CASSLYLGQPQHF. Written as DNA, the CDR3 is TGCGCCAGCAGCTTGTATCTTGGTCAGCCCCAGCATTTT. The full variable domain, its missing parts supplied by reference TRBV5-1 and TRBJ1-5, is KAGVTQTPRYLIKTRGQQVTLSCSPISGHRSVSWYQQTPGQGLQFLFEYFSETQRNKGNFPGRFSGRQFSNSRSEMNVSTLELGDSALYLCASSLYLGQPQHFGDGTRLSIL.

This clonotype was recorded a few times. The V call is TRBV6-5, the J call TRBJ1-4; 7 positions agree with TRBD1. The CDR3 runs to 13 residues. CDR1 MNHEY and CDR2 SVGAGI come from the germline V gene. V trimming: 7 bases; J trimming: 5 bases; junction bases outside the gene matches: 4. CDR3 residues: CASKARGNEKLFF. The CDR3 coding sequence is TGTGCCAGCAAGGCCAGGGGGAATGAAAAACTGTTTTTT.

The rearrangement links TRBV12-3 or TRBV12-4 to TRBJ1-2, with TRBD1 matching 7 bases. This CDR3 has 15 residues. The V segment lost 5 bases and the J segment 4 bases; nucleotides outside the gene matches: 10. The CDR3: CASSTGTASLYGYTF. As DNA, the CDR3 is TGTGCCAGCAGTACCGGGACAGCGAGCCTCTATGGCTACACCTTC.

The rearrangement uses TRBV5-1 and TRBJ2-3; no clear D gene. CDR1 is SGHRS, CDR2 YFSETQ, per germline. Trimming cost V 4 bases and J 1 base, with 10 bases left between them. This CDR3 comprises 14 residues. The CDR3 loop reads CASSPNQGTDTQYF. The CDR3 bases are TGCGCCAGCAGCCCTAACCAAGGCACAGATACGCAGTATTTT.

At least ten counts were recorded for this clonotype. V and J are TRBV3-1 and TRBJ2-3; D gene ambiguous. Germline V gene lookup returns CDR1 LGHDT and CDR2 YNNKEL (reference sequence). The V gene lost 4 bases and the J gene lost 2 bases, with 7 bases spanning the gap. The CDR3 has 13 amino acids. CDR3 bases: TGTGCCAGCAGCCCAGGATTCACAGATACGCAGTATTTT. Its translation is CASSPGFTDTQYF.

The chain uses TRBV20-1 and TRBJ2-5; tentative D call: TRBD1 (7 bases). Trimming took off 4 bases at V and 5 bases at J, with 17 bases between the two ends. Germline-derived CDR1 and CDR2 are DFQATT and SNEGSKA (reference sequence). The CDR3 is 14 amino acids. The CDR3 reads CSATEGAPGETQYF. In nucleotides, the CDR3 is TGCAGTGCTACGGAGGGGGCCCCTGGGGAGACCCAGTACTTC.

This clonotype appeared a few times. This chain connects TRBV30 to TRBJ1-5, with D possibly TRBD1 on 5 matching bases. The V end lost 5 bases, the J end lost 4 bases, and 12 bases lay between the germline ends. The CDR3 loop spans 13 amino acids. The germline V gene encodes CDR1 GTSNPN and CDR2 SVGIG (reference sequence). The CDR3 here is CAWAGGENQPQHF. The CDR3 region has the DNA TGTGCCTGGGCGGGGGGAGAAAATCAGCCCCAGCATTTT.

Only a few counts were recorded for this clonotype. The J gene is TRBJ1-1, the V gene TRBV7-9; weak D call: TRBD1 (6 bases). Trimming removed 11 bases at V and 5 bases at J, with 15 bases between. This CDR3 has 12 amino acids. Germline lookup yields CDR1 SEHNR and CDR2 FQNEAQ (reference sequence). The CDR3 DNA follows: TGTGCCGGAACCAGGGGAGGGACTGAAGCTTTCTTT. This translates into CAGTRGGTEAFF. Using reference TRBV7-9 and TRBJ1-1 for the parts outside the CDR3, the full variable domain is DTGVSQNPRHKITKRGQNVTFRCDPISEHNRLYWYRQTLGQGPEFLTYFQNEAQLEKSRLLSDRFSAERPKGSFSTLEIQRTEQGDSAMYLCAGTRGGTEAFFGQGTRLTVV.

This clonotype was observed a few times. The gene calls are TRBV20-1 and TRBJ2-7; TRBD2 matches at 10 bases. The CDR3 contains 14 residues. Trimming removed 6 bases from V and 2 bases from J; junction bases left unmatched: 7. The germline CDR1 and CDR2 sequences are DFQATT and SNEGSKA (reference sequence). CDR3 loop: CSATLAGDAYEQYF. CDR3 coding DNA: TGCAGTGCCACCCTAGCGGGGGATGCCTACGAGCAGTACTTC.

V gene TRBV7-2 combines with J gene TRBJ2-1, with D possibly being TRBD1 or TRBD2 (5 bases each). The CDR3 loop spans 15 amino acids. The V gene's germline CDR1 is SGHTA and CDR2 FQGNSA. V gave up 5 bases and J gave up 0 bases, with 11 bases separating them. The CDR3 DNA reads as TGTGCCAGCAGCCCCCGGGACCACTCCTACAATGAGCAGTTCTTC. Its translation: CASSPRDHSYNEQFF.

This clonotype appeared a few times. V is TRBV6-5 and J is TRBJ1-5, with 9 nucleotides matching TRBD1. The V segment lost 5 bases and the J segment 2 bases; nucleotides outside the gene matches: 13. This CDR3 has 18 amino acids. The germline gives CDR1 MNHEY, CDR2 SVGAGI. The CDR3: CASSQGQGVPLGNQPQHF. The CDR3 coding sequence is TGTGCCAGCAGTCAGGGACAGGGAGTTCCCTTGGGCAATCAGCCCCAGCATTTT.

This chain links TRBV6-2 or TRBV6-3 with TRBJ2-3; maybe TRBD2 (5 bases). Trimming removed 2 bases from V and 4 bases from J, with 16 bases in between. The CDR3 spans 16 residues. In germline, CDR1 is MNHEY, CDR2 SVGEGT. Written as DNA, the CDR3 is TGTGCCAGCAGTTACCTGGACTCCCGGTTATCAGATACGCAGTATTTT. Translated: CASSYLDSRLSDTQYF.

This clonotype was picked up a small number of times. The J gene is TRBJ1-5, the V gene TRBV12-3 or TRBV12-4, with TRBD1 matching 9 bases. V trimming: 6 bases; J trimming: 8 bases; junction bases outside the gene matches: 5. The CDR3 consists of 13 residues. CDR3 sequence reads: CASRSDRGEPQHF. CDR3 in DNA: TGTGCCAGCAGATCCGACAGGGGGGAGCCCCAGCATTTT.

The chain has TRBV9 and TRBJ2-3; 11 nucleotides agree with TRBD2. V lost 0 bases, J lost 3 bases, and 6 bases stayed unmatched. The germline V gene has CDR1 SGDLS and CDR2 YYNGEE. This CDR3 contains 17 residues. DNA for the CDR3: TGTGCCAGCAGCGTAGATGGGCGACTAGCGGGGACAGATACGCAGTATTTT. This codes for CASSVDGRLAGTDTQYF. Filled out from reference TRBV9 and TRBJ2-3, the complete variable domain reads DSGVTQTPKHLITATGQRVTLRCSPRSGDLSVYWYQQSLDQGLQFLIQYYNGEERAKGNILERFSAQQFPDLHSELNLSSLELGDSALYFCASSVDGRLAGTDTQYFGPGTRLTVL.